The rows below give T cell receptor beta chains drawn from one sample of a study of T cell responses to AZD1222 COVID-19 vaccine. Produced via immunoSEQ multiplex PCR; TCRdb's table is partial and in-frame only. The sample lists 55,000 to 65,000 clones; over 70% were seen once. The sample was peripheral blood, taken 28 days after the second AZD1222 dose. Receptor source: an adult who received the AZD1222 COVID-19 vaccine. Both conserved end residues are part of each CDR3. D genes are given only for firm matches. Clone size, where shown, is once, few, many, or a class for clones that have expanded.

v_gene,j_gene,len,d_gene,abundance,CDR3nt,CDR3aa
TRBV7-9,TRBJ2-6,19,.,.,TGTGCCAGCAGCTTAGATGGTCGGGGGTTTAGATCCGGGGCCAACGTCCTGACTTTC,CASSLDGRGFRSGANVLTF
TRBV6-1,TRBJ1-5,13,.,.,TGTGCCAGCAGTGAAGTCCTCGAACAGCCCCAGCATTTT,CASSEVLEQPQHF
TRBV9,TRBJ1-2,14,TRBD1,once,TGTGCCAGCAGCCCCACAGGGGGTACGGGGGGCTACACCTTC,CASSPTGGTGGYTF
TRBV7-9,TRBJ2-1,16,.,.,TGTGCCAGCAGCTTAGGGTTGGCGGGTCTGTACAATGAGCAGTTCTTC,CASSLGLAGLYNEQFF
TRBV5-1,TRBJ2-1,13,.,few,TGCGCCAGCAGCTTGGGGGGAGTCGATGAGCAGTTCTTC,CASSLGGVDEQFF
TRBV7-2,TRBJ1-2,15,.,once,TGTGCCAGCAGCTTAGGAACAGCGACTATCTATGGCTACACCTTC,CASSLGTATIYGYTF
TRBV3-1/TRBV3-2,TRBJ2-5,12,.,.,TGTGCCAGCAGCCAAGATACCAGGACCCAGTACTTC,CASSQDTRTQYF
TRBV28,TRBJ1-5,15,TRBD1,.,TGTGCCAGCCTTGACAGGGCCGGGGGCAATCAGCCCCAGCATTTT,CASLDRAGGNQPQHF
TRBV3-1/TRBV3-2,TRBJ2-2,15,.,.,TGTGCCAGCAGCCAAGAAACGGGTATCACCGGGGAGCTGTTTTTT,CASSQETGITGELFF
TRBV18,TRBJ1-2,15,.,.,TGTGCCAGCTCACCGTCTCCCCCTCCGAGTAGCGGCTACACCTTC,CASSPSPPPSSGYTF
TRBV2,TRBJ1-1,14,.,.,TGTGCCAGCAGTGAATCGGGACATAACACTGAAGCTTTCTTT,CASSESGHNTEAFF
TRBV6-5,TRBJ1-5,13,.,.,TGTGCCAGCAGTCGCGCCGGGACCGGACCCCAGCATTTT,CASSRAGTGPQHF
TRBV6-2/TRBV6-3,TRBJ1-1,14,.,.,TGTGCCAGCAGCCTACAGGGTATGAACACTGAAGCTTTCTTT,CASSLQGMNTEAFF
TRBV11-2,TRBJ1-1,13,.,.,TGTGCCAGCAGCTTAGCCCGGGAGGGGTATGCTTTCTTT,CASSLAREGYAFF
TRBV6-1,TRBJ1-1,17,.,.,TGTGCCAGCAGTGAAGAGGGGTTAAGGGGCTTGGACACTGAAGCTTTCTTT,CASSEEGLRGLDTEAFF
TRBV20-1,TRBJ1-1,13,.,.,TGCAGTGCTAGTGGCGGTTGGGGGACTGAAGCTTTCTTT,CSASGGWGTEAFF
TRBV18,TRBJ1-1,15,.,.,TGTGCCAGCTCACTGGGCCGGGGGCAGAACACTGAAGCTTTCTTT,CASSLGRGQNTEAFF
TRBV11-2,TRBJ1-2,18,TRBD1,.,TGTGCCAGCAGCTTAAGGGTCAACGACAGGGGGCGAGGGGAAGGCTACACCTTC,CASSLRVNDRGRGEGYTF
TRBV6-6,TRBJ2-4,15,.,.,TGTGCCAGCAGTTATGATTCCGAAGCCAAAAACATTCAGTACTTC,CASSYDSEAKNIQYF
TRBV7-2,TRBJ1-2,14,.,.,TGTGCCAGCAGCTTATCGGTCGGCCCCTATGGCTACACCTTC,CASSLSVGPYGYTF
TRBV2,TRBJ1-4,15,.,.,TGTGCCAGCAGATCGGACCGATCAACTAATGAAAAACTGTTTTTT,CASRSDRSTNEKLFF
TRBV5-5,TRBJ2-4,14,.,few,TGTGCCAGCAGCTTCGACCCACACGGAAACATTCAGTACTTC,CASSFDPHGNIQYF
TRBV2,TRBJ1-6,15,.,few,TGTGCCAGCTCACAGAACCGGGCCCATAATTCACCCCTCCACTTT,CASSQNRAHNSPLHF
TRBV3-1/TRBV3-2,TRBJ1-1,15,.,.,TGTGCCAGCAGCCAAGGGGCAGGGGTTACCACTGAAGCTTTCTTT,CASSQGAGVTTEAFF
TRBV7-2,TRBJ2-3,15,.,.,TGTGCCAGCAGCTTAGTGGCCAAAAACACAGATACGCAGTATTTT,CASSLVAKNTDTQYF
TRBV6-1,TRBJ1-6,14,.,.,TGTGCCAGCAGTGAAGCCGTCCGGGGGACACCCCTCCACTTT,CASSEAVRGTPLHF
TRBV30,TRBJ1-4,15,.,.,TGTGCCTGGAGTGAAGGCCAACAAACTAATGAAAAACTGTTTTTT,CAWSEGQQTNEKLFF
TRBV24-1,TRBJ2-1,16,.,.,TGTGCCACCAGTGAGTATCGGGCAACTCCCTACAATGAGCAGTTCTTC,CATSEYRATPYNEQFF
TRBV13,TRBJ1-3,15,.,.,TGTGCCAGCAGCCTCGGACAGTACTCTGGAAACACCATATATTTT,CASSLGQYSGNTIYF
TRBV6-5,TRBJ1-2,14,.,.,TGTGCCAGCGGATATCCCGCGCAGGGCTATGGCTACACCTTC,CASGYPAQGYGYTF
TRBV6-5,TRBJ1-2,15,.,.,TGTGCCAGCAGCTCCCCCAGGGGTGGGGACTATGGCTACACCTTC,CASSSPRGGDYGYTF
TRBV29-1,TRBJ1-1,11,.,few,TGCAGCGTTGGGGTCCCCTCGGGCGCTTTCTTT,CSVGVPSGAFF
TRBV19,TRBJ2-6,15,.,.,TGTGCCAGTAGTATCCCGTACTCTGGGGCCAACGTCCTGACTTTC,CASSIPYSGANVLTF
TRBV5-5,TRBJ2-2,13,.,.,TGTGCCAGCAGCTTATTATCACCCGGGGAGCTGTTTTTT,CASSLLSPGELFF
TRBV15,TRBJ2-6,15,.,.,TGTGCCACCAGCGGAGGGACAGCTGGGGCCAACGTCCTGACTTTC,CATSGGTAGANVLTF
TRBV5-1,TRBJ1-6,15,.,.,TGCGCCAGCAGCTTGGATCCCAGGGGTAATTCACCCCTCCACTTT,CASSLDPRGNSPLHF
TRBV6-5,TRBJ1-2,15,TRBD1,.,TGTGCCAGCACCCAAACGGGACAGGGGAGTCGAGGCTACACCTTC,CASTQTGQGSRGYTF
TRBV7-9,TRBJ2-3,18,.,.,TGTGCCAGCAGCCCCAGTGGCGGGGGCCGAAGGAGCACAGATACGCAGTATTTT,CASSPSGGGRRSTDTQYF
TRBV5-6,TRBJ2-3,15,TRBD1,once,TGTGCCAGCAGCTTGGGACAGGGATACACAGATACGCAGTATTTT,CASSLGQGYTDTQYF
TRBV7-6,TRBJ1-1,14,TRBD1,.,TGTGCCAGCAGCTCACGACAGGGGGCTTTTGAAGCTTTCTTT,CASSSRQGAFEAFF
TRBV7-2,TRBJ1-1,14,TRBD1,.,TGTGCCAGCAGCCCCCGGACAGGATCAGAGGGAGCTTTCTTT,CASSPRTGSEGAFF
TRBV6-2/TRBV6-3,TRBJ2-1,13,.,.,TGTGCCAGCAGTCAGGCAGCTTACAATGAGCAGTTCTTC,CASSQAAYNEQFF
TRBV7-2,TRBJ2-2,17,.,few,TGTGCCAGCAGCTTACGAGGCTCAGGGTTGAGCACCGGGGAGCTGTTTTTT,CASSLRGSGLSTGELFF
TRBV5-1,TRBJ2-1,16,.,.,TGCGCCAGCAGCTTGGCCGGGCAGAGCTCCTACAATGAGCAGTTCTTC,CASSLAGQSSYNEQFF
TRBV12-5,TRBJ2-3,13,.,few,TGTGCTAGTGGTCCAAGCGGCACAGATACGCAGTATTTT,CASGPSGTDTQYF
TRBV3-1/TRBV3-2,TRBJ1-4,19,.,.,TGTGCCAGCAGCCTCCGTCCACCGAGGGACTCTACCCGTAATGAAAAACTGTTTTTT,CASSLRPPRDSTRNEKLFF
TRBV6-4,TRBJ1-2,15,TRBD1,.,TGTGCCAGCAGTGATAGGACAGGGGGAAGCTATGGCTACACCTTC,CASSDRTGGSYGYTF
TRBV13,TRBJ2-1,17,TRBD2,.,TGTGCCAGCAGCTTAGAGGGGACTACCTCTATCCGCGATGAGCAGTTCTTC,CASSLEGTTSIRDEQFF
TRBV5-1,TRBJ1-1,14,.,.,TGCGCCAGCAGCTTAGGGGATTCGGGGACTGAAGCTTTCTTT,CASSLGDSGTEAFF
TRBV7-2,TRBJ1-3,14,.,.,TGTGCCAGCAGCACCAGAGGGGGGCTGGACACCATATATTTT,CASSTRGGLDTIYF
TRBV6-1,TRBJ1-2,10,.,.,TGTGCCAGCAGTGAGGCTGGCTACACCTTC,CASSEAGYTF
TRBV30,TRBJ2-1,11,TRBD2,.,TGTGCCTGGACACTAGCGGGAGAGCAGTTCTTC,CAWTLAGEQFF
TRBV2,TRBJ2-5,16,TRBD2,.,TGTGCCAGCAGTCCAGGACTAGCGGGGGGCCAAGAGACCCAGTACTTC,CASSPGLAGGQETQYF
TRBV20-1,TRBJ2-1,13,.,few,TGCAGTGCTAGTTTGGACTCCCGCAATGAGCAGTTCTTC,CSASLDSRNEQFF
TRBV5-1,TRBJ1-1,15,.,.,TGCGCCAGCAGCTTTAACAGGGTAAGCGGCACTGAAGCTTTCTTT,CASSFNRVSGTEAFF
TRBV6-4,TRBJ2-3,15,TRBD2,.,TGTGCCAGCAGTGAAAGTGCGGGAGGTCAAGATACGCAGTATTTT,CASSESAGGQDTQYF